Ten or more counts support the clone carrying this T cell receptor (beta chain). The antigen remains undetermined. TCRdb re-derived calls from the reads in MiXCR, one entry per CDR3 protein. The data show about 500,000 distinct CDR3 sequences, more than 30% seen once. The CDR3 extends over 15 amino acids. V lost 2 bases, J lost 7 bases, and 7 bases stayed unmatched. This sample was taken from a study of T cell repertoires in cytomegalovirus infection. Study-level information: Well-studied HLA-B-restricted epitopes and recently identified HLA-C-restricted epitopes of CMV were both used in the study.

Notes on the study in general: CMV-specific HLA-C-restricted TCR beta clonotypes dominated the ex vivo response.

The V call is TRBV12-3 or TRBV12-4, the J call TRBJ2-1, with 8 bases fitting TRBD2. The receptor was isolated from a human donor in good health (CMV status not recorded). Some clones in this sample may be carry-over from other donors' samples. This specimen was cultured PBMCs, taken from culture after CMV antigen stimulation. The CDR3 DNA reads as TGTGCCAGCAGTTTACTGCTAGCGGGCGGGAATGAGCAGTTCTTC. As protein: CASSLLLAGGNEQFF.